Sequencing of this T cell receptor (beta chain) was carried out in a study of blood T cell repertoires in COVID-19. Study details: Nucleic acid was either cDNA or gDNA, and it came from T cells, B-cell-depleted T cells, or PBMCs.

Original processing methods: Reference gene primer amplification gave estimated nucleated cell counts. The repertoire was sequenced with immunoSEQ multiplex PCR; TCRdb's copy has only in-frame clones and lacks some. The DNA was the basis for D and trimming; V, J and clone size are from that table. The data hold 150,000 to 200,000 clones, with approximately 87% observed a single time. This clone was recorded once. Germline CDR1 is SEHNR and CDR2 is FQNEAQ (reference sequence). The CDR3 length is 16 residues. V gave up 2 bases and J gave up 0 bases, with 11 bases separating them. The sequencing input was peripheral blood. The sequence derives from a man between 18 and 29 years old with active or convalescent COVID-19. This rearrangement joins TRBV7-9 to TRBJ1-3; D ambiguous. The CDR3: CASSLNDIRSGNTIYF. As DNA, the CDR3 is TGTGCCAGCAGCTTAAACGACATTCGCTCTGGAAACACCATATATTTT.